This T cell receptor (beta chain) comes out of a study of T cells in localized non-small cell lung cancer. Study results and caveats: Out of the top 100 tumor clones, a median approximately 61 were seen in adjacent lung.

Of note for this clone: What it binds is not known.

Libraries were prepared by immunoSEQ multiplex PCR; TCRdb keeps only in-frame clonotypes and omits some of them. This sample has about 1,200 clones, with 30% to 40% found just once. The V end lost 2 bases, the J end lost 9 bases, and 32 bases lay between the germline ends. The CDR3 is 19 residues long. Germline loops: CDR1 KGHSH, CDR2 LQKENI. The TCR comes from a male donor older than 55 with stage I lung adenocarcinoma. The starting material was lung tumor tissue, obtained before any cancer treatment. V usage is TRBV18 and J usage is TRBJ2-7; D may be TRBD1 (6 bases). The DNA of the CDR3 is TGTGCCAGCTCACCAACGAAGACAGGTCCCACCGCGTTTAACATAGTGCAGTACTTC. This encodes CASSPTKTGPTAFNIVQYF.